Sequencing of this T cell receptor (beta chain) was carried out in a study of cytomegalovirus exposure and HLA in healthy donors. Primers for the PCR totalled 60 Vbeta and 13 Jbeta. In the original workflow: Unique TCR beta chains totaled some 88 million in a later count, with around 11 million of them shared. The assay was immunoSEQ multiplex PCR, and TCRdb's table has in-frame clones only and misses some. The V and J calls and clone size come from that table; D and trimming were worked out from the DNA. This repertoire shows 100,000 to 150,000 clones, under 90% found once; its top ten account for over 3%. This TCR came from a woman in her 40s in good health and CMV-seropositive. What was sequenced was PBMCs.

The CDR3 here is CASSLQAPIEQFF. For the CDR3, the DNA is TGCGCCAGCAGCTTGCAGGCCCCAATTGAGCAGTTCTTC. The chain recombines TRBV5-1 with TRBJ2-1; D remains unclear. The CDR3 length is 13 residues. Germline CDR1 is SGHRS and CDR2 is YFSETQ. The germline V and J ends were trimmed by 1 base and 9 bases, with 11 bases remaining between them.